This TCR beta chain was captured by sequencing in a study of vaccination and CD4 T cells after COVID-19. Whole-study context: Six men and four women formed the convalescents, two being Hispanic. Post-diagnosis, post-COVID samples were collected after a median 101 days, ranging 35 to 161. Stimulation used overlapping spike peptides from SARS-CoV-2, HCoV-NL63, HCoV-OC43 and HCoV-229E.

Germline CDR1 SEHNR, CDR2 FQNEAQ (reference sequence). V lost 5 bases, J lost 1 base, and 14 bases lay in between. CDR3 length: 15 amino acids. On this clonotype: Its antigen is not identified.

Treatment indicated: roughly 10-day PBMC culture with coronavirus spike peptide pools or control peptides (ViraFEST assay). Sequenced with the Oncomine TCR Beta short-read assay was DNA taken from cultured CD4+ T cells. From cultured CD4+ T cells, genomic DNA was extracted. TCRdb processed the PCR reads anew with MiXCR; each CDR3 protein has one entry. The data contain approximately 8,100 distinct CDR3 sequences, approximately 54% of them singletons. The source is a human donor who had recovered from COVID-19. The sequenced sample was CD4+ T cells from blood, cultured in vitro. This chain uses TRBV7-9 with TRBJ2-5; D perhaps matches TRBD1 (6 bases). The CDR3 loop is CASSPMGHSQETQYF. The CDR3 nucleotides read TGTGCCAGCAGCCCAATGGGACATTCCCAAGAGACCCAGTACTTC.